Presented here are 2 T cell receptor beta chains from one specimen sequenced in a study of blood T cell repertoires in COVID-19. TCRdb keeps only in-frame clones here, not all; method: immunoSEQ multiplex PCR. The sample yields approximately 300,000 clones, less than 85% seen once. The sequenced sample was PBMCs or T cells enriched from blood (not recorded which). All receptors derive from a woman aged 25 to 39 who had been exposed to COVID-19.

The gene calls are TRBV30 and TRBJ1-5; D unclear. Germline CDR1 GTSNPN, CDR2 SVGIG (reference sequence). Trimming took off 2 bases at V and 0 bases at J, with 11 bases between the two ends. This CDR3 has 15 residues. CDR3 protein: CAWSYSYISNQPQHF. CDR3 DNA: TGTGCCTGGAGTTATAGCTACATTAGCAATCAGCCCCAGCATTTT.

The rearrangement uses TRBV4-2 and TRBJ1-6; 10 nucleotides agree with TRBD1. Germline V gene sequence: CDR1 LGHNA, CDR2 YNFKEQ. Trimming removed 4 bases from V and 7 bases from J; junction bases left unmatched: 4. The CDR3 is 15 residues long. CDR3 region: CASSPGTGENSPLHF. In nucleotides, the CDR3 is TGTGCCAGCAGCCCTGGGACAGGGGAAAATTCACCCCTCCACTTT.